This TCR beta chain was sequenced during a study of shared clonotypes between healthy human individuals. Study information: Every donor yielded three CD4 naive, three CD4 memory, two CD8 naive and one CD8 memory plate. Study results and caveats: Naive subsets typically showed greater estimated richness than memory subsets.

The germline gives CDR1 MNHEY, CDR2 SVGAGI. The CDR3 has 13 residues. Using immunoSEQ multiplex PCR, the repertoire was profiled, and TCRdb retains in-frame clones only, with some absent. The sample has around 980,000 clones; about four fifths are singletons. This clone was seen only a few times. What it recognizes is unknown. A junction boundary mismatches the germline segment, possibly from a read error. Other DNA variants within this sample encode the same CDR3. The sequenced sample consisted of memory CD4+ T cells from PBMCs. The subset is: CD45RA-negative fraction. V usage is TRBV6-5 and J usage is TRBJ2-5, with unresolved D. This sequence originates from a man aged 18 to 29 in good health. Some clones in this sample may be carry-over from other donors' samples. The CDR3 coding sequence is TGTGCCAGCAGTTCCTTCGGAGAGGAGACTCAGTACTTC. Translating it yields CASSSFGEETQYF.